Below are 19 T cell receptor beta chains sequenced from a single sample in a study of T-cell reconstitution after alpha-beta-depleted transplantation in children (dated by TCRdb to 2015 to 2016). The library was built by means of PCR. Sequenced on an Illumina HiSeq 2500. Molecular barcoding was employed in the preparation of TCR libraries, with unique molecular identifiers being used to normalize TCRbeta repertoire quantification. Using fastp at Q25 and MiXCR, TCRdb reprocessed the public reads and kept productive beta chains. All rows with the same CDR3 protein become a single entry with the most common DNA and genes. This sample holds just over 350,000 distinct CDR3 sequences; roughly 15% were observed only once. The ten largest make up around 4.5% of the sample. This specimen consisted of PBMCs, obtained from the stem cell graft. The origin of the receptors is a human donor who donated a stem cell graft to a child with Fanconi anemia.

This clonotype was observed at least ten times. V is TRBV20-1 and J is TRBJ2-5; D call uncertain. The CDR3 spans 11 residues. Germline V gene lookup returns CDR1 DFQATT and CDR2 SNEGSKA (reference sequence). Trimming removed 3 bases from V and 2 bases from J, with 4 bases in between. The CDR3 region is CSASLQETQYF. CDR3 bases: TGCAGTGCTAGCCTTCAAGAGACCCAGTACTTC.

The chain recombines TRBV12-3 or TRBV12-4 with TRBJ1-5; 9 bases map to TRBD1. The CDR3 extends over 13 amino acids. V lost 4 bases and J lost 9; bases outside the gene matches: 4. The CDR3 coding sequence is TGTGCCAGCAGTTGGGGACAGGGATGGCCCCAGCATTTT. Its protein is CASSWGQGWPQHF.

The rearrangement joins TRBV7-6 to TRBJ2-3, with TRBD1 matching over 10 bases. The germline CDR1 and CDR2 sequences are SGHVS and FNYEAQ. The CDR3 consists of 16 residues. The trim removed 5 bases at V and 2 bases at J, leaving 7 bases unmatched. This CDR3 is CASSETGGVVTDTQYF. CDR3 bases: TGTGCCAGCAGCGAGACAGGGGGCGTCGTCACAGATACGCAGTATTTT. Drawing the rest from reference TRBV7-6 and TRBJ2-3, the complete variable domain is GAGVSQSPRYKVTKRGQDVALRCDPISGHVSLYWYRQALGQGPEFLTYFNYEAQQDKSGLPNDRFSAERPEGSISTLTIQRTEQRDSAMYRCASSETGGVVTDTQYFGPGTRLTVL.

CDR3 sequence (DNA): TGTGCCAGCAGGGACAGGGTGGATCTTGAGCAGTTCTTC. Its protein product is CASRDRVDLEQFF. This chain connects TRBV15 to TRBJ2-1; 9 positions match TRBD1. CDR1 LNHNV and CDR2 YYDKDF come from the germline V gene (reference sequence). Trimming at V came to 10 bases and at J to 9 bases, leaving 10 bases not matched to a gene. The CDR3 is 13 residues long.

This clonotype was detected a few times. The gene calls are TRBV29-1 and TRBJ1-1, with D perhaps matching TRBD1 (5 bases). V lost 4 bases and J 0 bases, leaving 9 bases between the germline ends. CDR3 length equals 13 residues. Germline lookup yields CDR1 SQVTM and CDR2 ANQGSEA. The CDR3 DNA follows: TGCAGCGTTGCGAGGGGCGTGAACACTGAAGCTTTCTTT. Protein sequence: CSVARGVNTEAFF.

There are many counts of this clonotype. The V and J genes are TRBV28 and TRBJ2-2; the match to TRBD1 covers 8 bases. The CDR3 is made up of 14 amino acids. The ends lost 8 bases at V and 4 bases at J; junction bases unmatched: 6. The V gene's germline CDR1 is MDHEN and CDR2 SYDVKM. CDR3 bases: TGTGCCAGCGAACTTACAGGGGGCACCGGGGAGCTGTTTTTT. Residues: CASELTGGTGELFF.

This clonotype has more than one count but fewer than ten. The chain carries TRBV19 and TRBJ1-1, with D possibly TRBD1 on 5 matching bases. The CDR3 extends over 15 amino acids. Germline-derived CDR1 and CDR2 are LNHDA and SQIVND (reference sequence). The V and J ends lost 4 bases and 0 bases respectively, with 12 bases between them. This CDR3 reads CASSTGRTMNTEAFF. DNA of the CDR3: TGTGCCAGTAGTACGGGACGGACTATGAACACTGAAGCTTTCTTT.

This rearrangement joins TRBV6-1 to TRBJ1-1, with TRBD1 as a possible D gene (6 bases). V was shortened by 3 bases and J by 5 bases, with 13 bases between the two germline ends. This CDR3 spans 14 amino acids. Germline V CDR1 and CDR2: MNHNS, SASEGT. The CDR3 bases are TGTGCCAGCAGTGACAGGGGTTGGGATACTGAAGCTTTCTTT. Encoded protein: CASSDRGWDTEAFF.

The table lists this clonotype with a few counts. The chain carries TRBV5-1 and TRBJ2-1; no firm D call. Looked up from germline, CDR1 is SGHRS and CDR2 is YFSETQ. V dropped 4 bases and J dropped 1 base, with 6 bases sitting between them. The CDR3 has 13 amino acids. CDR3 residues: CASSTLSYNEQFF. The DNA for the CDR3 is TGCGCCAGCAGCACCCTTTCCTACAATGAGCAGTTCTTC.

This clonotype was recorded a few times. Here the CDR3 reads CASSVGAMYSYEQYF. In nucleotides, the CDR3 is TGTGCCAGCAGCGTGGGTGCCATGTACTCCTACGAGCAGTACTTC. The V gene is TRBV9, the J gene TRBJ2-7, with D uncertain. V was cut by 2 bases and J by 0 bases, with 12 bases left in between. Per germline, CDR1 SGDLS and CDR2 YYNGEE. The CDR3 length is 15 residues.

This clonotype was counted between two and nine times. The V gene is TRBV6-2 or TRBV6-3, the J gene TRBJ2-5, with 14 positions matching TRBD2. V was pared by 5 bases and J by 1 base, with 3 bases of the junction left unmatched. The CDR3 is 16 residues long. Germline assignment: CDR1 MNHEY and CDR2 SVGEGT. This CDR3 is CASSKGLAGAQETQYF. The CDR3 DNA reads TGTGCCAGCAGTAAGGGACTAGCGGGGGCCCAAGAGACCCAGTACTTC.

In its sample, this clonotype was seen many times. The chain links TRBV28 to TRBJ2-2; unclear D gene. Germline values: CDR1 MDHEN, CDR2 SYDVKM. The CDR3 is 15 residues long. Trimming cost V 6 bases and J 2 bases, with 13 bases left between them. As DNA, the CDR3 is TGTGCCAGCAGGACCTCCGACGGAAACACCGGGGAGCTGTTTTTT. Amino acids: CASRTSDGNTGELFF.

The chain joins TRBV5-1 to TRBJ1-6; D might be TRBD1 (5 bases). The CDR3 has 18 residues. V was pared by 1 base and J by 0 bases, with 14 bases between. Germline V gene sequence: CDR1 SGHRS, CDR2 YFSETQ. The CDR3 DNA reads as TGCGCCAGCAGCTTGTTAGGGGAAAGGGGCTCCTATAATTCACCCCTCCACTTT. Protein sequence: CASSLLGERGSYNSPLHF.

The chain carries TRBV10-3 and TRBJ2-7; 12 bases are a match to TRBD2. The germline gives CDR1 ENHRY, CDR2 SYGVKD. The CDR3 has 16 amino acids. The V and J ends lost 5 bases and 0 bases, in that order; junction bases with no gene match: 5. The CDR3 region has the DNA TGTGCCATCAGTCGGACTAGCGGGGACCCCTCCTACGAGCAGTACTTC. Its protein is CAISRTSGDPSYEQYF.

This clonotype was found a few times. The rearrangement uses TRBV29-1 and TRBJ2-3; D not resolved. This CDR3 has 13 residues. V dropped 0 bases and J dropped 4 bases, with 8 bases sitting between them. CDR1 and CDR2 from the germline V gene are SQVTM and ANQGSEA. CDR3 sequence (DNA): TGCAGCGTTGAAGATTCGTGGCCAGATACGCAGTATTTT. Its protein is CSVEDSWPDTQYF.

The chain is built from TRBV18 and TRBJ2-1; 7 bases fit TRBD2. Trimming cost V 0 bases and J 2 bases; bases outside gene matches: 1. This CDR3 has 15 residues. Germline CDR1 is KGHSH and CDR2 is LQKENI. CDR3: CASSPPGGAYNEQFF. Here the CDR3 DNA reads TGTGCCAGCTCACCACCTGGGGGGGCCTACAATGAGCAGTTCTTC.

This clonotype was observed a few times. The chain couples TRBV7-9 to TRBJ2-5; D is unclear. Trimming removed 1 base from V and 2 bases from J, with 11 bases in between. This CDR3 spans 15 amino acids. The V gene's germline CDR1 is SEHNR and CDR2 FQNEAQ (reference sequence). The CDR3 DNA follows: TGTGCCAGCAGCTTAGTTTCGGTGGGACAAGAGACCCAGTACTTC. Residues: CASSLVSVGQETQYF.

This clonotype occurred a few times. This chain links TRBV4-2 with TRBJ1-4; D is possibly TRBD1 (5 bases). Looked up from germline, CDR1 is LGHNA and CDR2 is YNFKEQ. The V end was cut by 0 bases, the J end by 11 bases, with 10 bases between. The length of the CDR3 is 13 residues. CDR3 residues: CASSQDRGEKLFF. The DNA of the CDR3 is TGTGCCAGCAGCCAAGATCGGGGGGAGAAACTGTTTTTT.

This sequence joins TRBV5-1 and TRBJ2-3; 8 positions match TRBD1. V shed 5 bases and J 2 bases; nucleotides not matched to a gene: 10. The CDR3 sequence is 16 residues long. CDR1 is SGHRS, CDR2 YFSETQ, per germline. In DNA, the CDR3 is TGCGCCAGCAGTGATCCCGGGACAGGAGCCACAGATACGCAGTATTTT. Its translation: CASSDPGTGATDTQYF.